The next 7 T cell receptor beta chains were all read from a single sample in a study of regulatory T cells in long-lasting Graves disease. CDR3-region Arm-PCR and iRepertoire HTBI primers produced the TCR beta libraries. MiXCR, run by TCRdb on the multiplex PCR reads, gives a single entry per CDR3 protein. The sample has 360,000 or so distinct CDR3 sequences, roughly 24% seen once; the top ten hold 25% to 35%. The time point is: persistent/refractory GD, antithyroid drugs over 5 years with positive TRAb. With RNA extracted from PBMCs as input, the TCR library was made. Sequenced here: peripheral blood mononuclear cells (PBMCs), sampled when the disease was refractory, from a patient treated with antithyroid drugs. The source is a woman aged 40 to 49 with Graves disease.

This clonotype was recorded a few times. This may arise from a read error, as a much more abundant clone is one base away. The V gene is TRBV11-2, the J gene TRBJ2-2; 8 nucleotides line up with TRBD2. Germline V CDR1 and CDR2: SGHAT, FQNNGV. The CDR3 is 15 amino acids. For the CDR3, the DNA is TGTGCCAGCAGCTTGAAGCGGGAGAACACCGGGGGGCTGTTTTTT. It translates to CASSLKRENTGGLFF.

This clonotype was detected a few times. The chain couples TRBV3-1 to TRBJ2-7; D is unclear. The V end was cut by 0 bases, the J end by 4 bases, with 7 bases between. Germline-derived CDR1 and CDR2 are LGHDT and YNNKEL (reference sequence). The CDR3 runs 13 residues. This CDR3 reads CASSQDVVYEQYF. CDR3 bases: TGTGCCAGCAGCCAAGATGTCGTGTACGAGCAGTACTTC.

Many counts were recorded for this clonotype. This chain uses TRBV28 with TRBJ2-2; 12 nucleotides line up with TRBD2. This CDR3 spans 14 amino acids. CDR1 and CDR2 from the germline V gene are MDHEN and SYDVKM. The J segment lost 4 bases and the V segment lost 6 bases, leaving 0 bases of the junction unmatched. CDR3 nucleotides: TGTGCCAGCAGGACTAGCGGGAGCACCGGGGAGCTGTTTTTT. It encodes CASRTSGSTGELFF.

Many counts were recorded for this clonotype. The V gene is TRBV28, the J gene TRBJ2-6, with TRBD2 identical over 12 bases. J was trimmed by 2 bases and V by 6 bases; bases with no gene match: 8. The CDR3 totals 18 residues. From germline, CDR1 is MDHEN and CDR2 SYDVKM. The CDR3 loop is CASSPRLAGVPGANVLTF. CDR3 sequence (DNA): TGTGCCAGCAGCCCAAGACTAGCGGGAGTTCCTGGGGCCAACGTCCTGACTTTC. The full variable domain, with the rest looked up from reference TRBV28 and TRBJ2-6, is DVKVTQSSRYLVKRTGEKVFLECVQDMDHENMFWYRQDPGLGLRLIYFSYDVKMKEKGDIPEGYSVSREKKERFSLILESASTNQTSMYLCASSPRLAGVPGANVLTFGAGSRLTVL.

Of note for this clonotype: A much larger clonotype is one base distant, so this may be a read error. The rearrangement joins TRBV7-9 to TRBJ2-5; D is ambiguous. The germline CDR1 and CDR2 sequences are SEHNR and FQNEAQ (reference sequence). This CDR3 comprises 14 residues. This CDR3 is CVSSLGTAKETQYF. The CDR3 bases are TGTGTCAGCAGCTTAGGAACCGCTAAAGAGACCCAGTACTTC. Full variable domain (rest looked up from reference TRBV7-9 and TRBJ2-5): DTGVSQNPRHKITKRGQNVTFRCDPISEHNRLYWYRQTLGQGPEFLTYFQNEAQLEKSRLLSDRFSAERPKGSFSTLEIQRTEQGDSAMYLCVSSLGTAKETQYFGPGTRLLVL.

The sample holds many counts of this clonotype. V and J are TRBV29-1 and TRBJ2-7, with D unclear. V was clipped by 7 bases and J by 3 bases, with 13 bases between them. The germline CDR1 and CDR2 sequences are SQVTM and ANQGSEA. This CDR3 spans 12 amino acids. This chain's CDR3 is CSADGPNYEQYF. The CDR3 DNA is TGCAGCGCCGATGGGCCTAACTACGAGCAGTACTTC.

This clonotype was recorded at least ten times. The chain has TRBV6-2 or TRBV6-3 and TRBJ2-5; 7 bases fit TRBD2. Germline CDR1 reads MNHEY; CDR2 reads SVGEGT. This CDR3 comprises 15 residues. V was pared by 5 bases and J by 5 bases, with 11 bases of the junction left unmatched. CDR3: CASSGSTSFPETQYF. Here the CDR3 DNA reads TGTGCCAGCAGTGGATCGACTAGCTTCCCGGAGACCCAGTACTTC.